Below, 5 T cell receptor beta chains from the same sample are listed, as sequenced in a study of T cells in Graves' hyperthyroidism and ophthalmopathy. TCR beta CDR3 regions were amplified from RNA. Carried out on the TCR CDR3, a first-round RT-PCR used the HTBI primer set. TCRdb used MiXCR to reprocess the multiplex PCR reads, holding one entry per CDR3 protein. In the table there are 300,000 to 450,000 distinct CDR3 sequences, approximately 15% of which are singletons. Sequencing used blood. The receptor set was obtained from a woman in her late teens or twenties with Graves' hyperthyroidism that later progressed to Graves' ophthalmopathy.

The V and J genes are TRBV2 and TRBJ2-1, with 7 bases fitting TRBD2. The CDR3 has 15 amino acids. In germline, CDR1 is SNHLY, CDR2 FYNNEI. J lost 7 bases, V lost 6 bases, and 12 bases had no gene match. CDR3 nucleotide sequence: TGTGCCAGCAGGCTCCGTCGTCTAGCGGAGAATGAGCAGTTCTTC. It specifies CASRLRRLAENEQFF.

DNA for the CDR3: TGTGCCAGTAGGGGCGGGAGCGGGAGCTCCTACAATGAGCAGTTCTTC. Its protein is CASRGGSGSSYNEQFF. The gene calls are TRBV19 and TRBJ2-1, with 8 nucleotides matching TRBD2. CDR1 and CDR2 from the germline V gene are LNHDA and SQIVND (reference sequence). This CDR3 is 16 amino acids long. Unmatched junction bases numbered 7, after V lost 6 bases and J lost 0 bases.

This clonotype has ten or more counts. Written as DNA, the CDR3 is TGTGCCAGCAGTTACCCCCGGGACCAAGAGACCCAGTACTTC. It is translated as CASSYPRDQETQYF. The V call is TRBV12-3 or TRBV12-4, the J call TRBJ2-5; D is unresolved. V was shortened by 4 bases and J by 0 bases, with 9 bases between the two germline ends. This CDR3 contains 14 residues.

This clonotype appeared a few times. The chain has TRBV6-1 and TRBJ2-1; 9 bases fit TRBD2. Losses at the gene ends were 6 bases for V and 0 bases for J; bases not matched to a gene: 6. Germline CDR1 and CDR2: MNHNS and SASEGT. This CDR3 has 16 amino acids. The CDR3 spells CASRTSGASSYNEQFF. The DNA of the CDR3 is TGTGCCAGCAGGACTAGCGGAGCCAGCTCCTACAATGAGCAGTTCTTC.

The chain employs TRBV27 and TRBJ2-2; TRBD1 might be the D (5 bases). Germline CDR1 reads MNHEY; CDR2 reads SMNVEV (reference sequence). The V and J ends lost 9 bases and 4 bases respectively, with 15 bases between them. The CDR3 length is 14 residues. The CDR3 protein is CASKSVGVTGELFF. The CDR3 DNA follows: TGTGCCAGTAAGAGCGTAGGGGTCACCGGGGAGCTGTTTTTT.